At least ten counts were recorded for the clone carrying this T cell receptor (beta chain). The antigen is undetermined. This CDR3 has 18 residues. Germline CDR1 reads PRHDT; CDR2 reads FYEKMQ (reference sequence). V lost 0 bases and J lost 4; bases outside the gene matches: 13. Extraction also yielded germline DNA, while blood RNA was obtained from unsorted whole blood. The patients lived with chronic HBV infection and had not yet received any treatment. The data were taken from a study of tumor-infiltrating lymphocytes in primary liver carcinoma. The study's findings and limits: CD4+ and CD8+ repertoires could not be compared in these unsorted bulk samples.

TCR beta cDNA was reverse-transcribed from 450 to 500 ng of total RNA. The reaction used a constant-region primer and ProtoScript II reverse transcriptase. Three nested multiplex PCR rounds, a slightly modified ARM-PCR, produced the libraries for TCR beta. Researchers ran the first two PCR rounds for approximately 9 cycles each with TRBV1-TRBV30 forward primers and a C-beta reverse primer. Using its own MiXCR run on the multiplex PCR reads, TCRdb lists one record per CDR3 protein. The table records 330,000 or so distinct CDR3 sequences, around three fifths of them present only once. The V gene is TRBV13, the J gene TRBJ2-7; 9 bases agree with TRBD1. Material: peripheral blood. This TCR was sampled from a middle-aged man with primary liver carcinoma and hepatitis B virus infection. CDR3 nucleotides: TGTGCCAGCAGCTTAGGGTATGGTCGGACAGGGGCTTCATACGAGCAGTACTTC. Translating it yields CASSLGYGRTGASYEQYF.